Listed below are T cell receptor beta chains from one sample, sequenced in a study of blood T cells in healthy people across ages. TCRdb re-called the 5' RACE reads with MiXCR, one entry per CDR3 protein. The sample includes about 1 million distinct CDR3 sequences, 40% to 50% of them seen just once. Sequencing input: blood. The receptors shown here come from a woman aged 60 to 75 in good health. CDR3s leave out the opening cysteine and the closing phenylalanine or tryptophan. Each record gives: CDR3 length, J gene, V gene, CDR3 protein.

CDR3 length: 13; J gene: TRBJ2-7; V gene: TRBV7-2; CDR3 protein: ASSLPSGRNYEQY
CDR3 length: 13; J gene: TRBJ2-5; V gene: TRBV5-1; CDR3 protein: ASSWAQGRQETQY
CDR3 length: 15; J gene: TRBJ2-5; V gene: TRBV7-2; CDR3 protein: ASSLGDLTAGDETQY
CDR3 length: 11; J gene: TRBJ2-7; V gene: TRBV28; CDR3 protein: ASSAGMSYEQY
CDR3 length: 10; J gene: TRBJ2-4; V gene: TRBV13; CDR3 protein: ASSTAADEQY
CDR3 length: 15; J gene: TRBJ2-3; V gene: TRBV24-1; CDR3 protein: ATSDFQGGFSTDTQY
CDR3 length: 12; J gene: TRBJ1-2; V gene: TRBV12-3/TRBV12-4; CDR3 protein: ASSFGDGFYGYT
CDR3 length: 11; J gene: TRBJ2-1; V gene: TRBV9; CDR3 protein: ASSVSPSDEQF
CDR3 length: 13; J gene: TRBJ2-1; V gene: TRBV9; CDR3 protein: ASSGRSGGWDEQF
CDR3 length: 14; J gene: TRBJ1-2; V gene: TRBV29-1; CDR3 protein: SVERAGGLFPYGYT
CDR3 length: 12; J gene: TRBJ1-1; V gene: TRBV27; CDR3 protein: ASSLSGRGTEAF
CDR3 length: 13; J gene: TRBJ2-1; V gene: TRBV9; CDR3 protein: ASSSRTSGRGEQF
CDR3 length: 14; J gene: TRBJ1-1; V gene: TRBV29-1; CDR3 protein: SVLTGGARRNTEAF
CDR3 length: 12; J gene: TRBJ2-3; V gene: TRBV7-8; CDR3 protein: ASSPSARTDTQY
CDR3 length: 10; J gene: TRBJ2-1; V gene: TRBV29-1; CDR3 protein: SFRAGGNEQF
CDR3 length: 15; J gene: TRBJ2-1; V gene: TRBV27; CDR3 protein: ASSLNSPGGPRDEQF
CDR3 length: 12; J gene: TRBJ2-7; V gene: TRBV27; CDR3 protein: ASSRGAGLGEQY
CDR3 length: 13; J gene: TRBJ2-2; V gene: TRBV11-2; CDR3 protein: ASRITSGATGELF
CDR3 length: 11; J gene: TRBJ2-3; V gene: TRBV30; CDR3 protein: ASTSGQTDTQY
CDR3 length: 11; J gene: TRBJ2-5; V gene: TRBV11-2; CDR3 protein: ASSLWRAETQY
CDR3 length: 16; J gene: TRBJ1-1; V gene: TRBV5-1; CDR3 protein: ASSYGARGRGVNTEAF
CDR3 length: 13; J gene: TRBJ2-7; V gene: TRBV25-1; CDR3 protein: ASSDRGQVWYEQY
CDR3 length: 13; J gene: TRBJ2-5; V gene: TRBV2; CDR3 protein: ASRVLAGHQETQY
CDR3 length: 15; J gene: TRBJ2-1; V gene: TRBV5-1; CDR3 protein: ASSLAVTSGAYNEQF
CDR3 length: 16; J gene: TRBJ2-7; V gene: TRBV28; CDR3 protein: ASSPDLAGGPNGYEQY
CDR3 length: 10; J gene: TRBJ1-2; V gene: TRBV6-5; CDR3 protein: ASSEGGYGYT
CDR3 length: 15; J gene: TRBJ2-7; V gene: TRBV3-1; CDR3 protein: ASSQDGRRDVPYEQY
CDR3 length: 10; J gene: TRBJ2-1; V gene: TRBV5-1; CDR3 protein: ASSLMDPEQF
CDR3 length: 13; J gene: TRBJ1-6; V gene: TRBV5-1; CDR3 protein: ASSLGIRDNSPLH
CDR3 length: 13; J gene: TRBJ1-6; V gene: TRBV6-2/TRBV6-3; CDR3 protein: ASSYGRLANSPLH
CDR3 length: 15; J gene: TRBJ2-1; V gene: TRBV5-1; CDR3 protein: ASSLEFRESSYNEQF
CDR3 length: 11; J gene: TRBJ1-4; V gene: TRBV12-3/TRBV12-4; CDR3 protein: ASSFGSWEKLF
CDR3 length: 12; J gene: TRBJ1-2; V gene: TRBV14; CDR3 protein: ASSEQDLVYGYT
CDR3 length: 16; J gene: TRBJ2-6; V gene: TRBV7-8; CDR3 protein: ASSLRDRGPSGANVLT
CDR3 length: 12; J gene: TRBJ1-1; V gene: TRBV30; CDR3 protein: AWGGDRANTEAF
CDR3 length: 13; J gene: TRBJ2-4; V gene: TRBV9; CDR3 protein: ASSVQGGAKNIQY
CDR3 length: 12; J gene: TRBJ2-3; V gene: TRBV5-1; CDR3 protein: ASSLELKADTQY
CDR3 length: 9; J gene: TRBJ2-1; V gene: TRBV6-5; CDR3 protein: ASRTGREQF
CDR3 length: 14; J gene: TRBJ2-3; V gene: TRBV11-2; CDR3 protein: ASRNKTGVRTDTQY
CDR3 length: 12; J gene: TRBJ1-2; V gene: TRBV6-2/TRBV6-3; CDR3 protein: ASSYSGSGYGYT
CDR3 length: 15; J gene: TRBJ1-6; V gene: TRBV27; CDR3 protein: ASSLTGQGIYNSPLH
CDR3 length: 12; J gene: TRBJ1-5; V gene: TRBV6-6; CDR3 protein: ASSYLPYNQPQH
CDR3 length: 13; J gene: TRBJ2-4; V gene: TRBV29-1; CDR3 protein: SVVAINDQGGIQY
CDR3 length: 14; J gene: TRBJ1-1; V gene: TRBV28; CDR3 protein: ASSFPGAGMNTEAF
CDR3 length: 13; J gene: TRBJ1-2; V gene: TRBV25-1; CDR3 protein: ASSDIGSGAYGYT
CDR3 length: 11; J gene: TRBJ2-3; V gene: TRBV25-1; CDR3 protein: ASSRHELDTQY
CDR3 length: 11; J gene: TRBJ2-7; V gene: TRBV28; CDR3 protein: ASTRDSLGEQY
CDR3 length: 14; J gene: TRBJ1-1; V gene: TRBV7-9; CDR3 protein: ASSFPAGGWNTEAF
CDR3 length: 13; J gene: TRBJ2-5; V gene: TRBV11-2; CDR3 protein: ASTLGIRIEETQY
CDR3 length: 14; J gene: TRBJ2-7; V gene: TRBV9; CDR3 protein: ASSPTGTLHRNEQY
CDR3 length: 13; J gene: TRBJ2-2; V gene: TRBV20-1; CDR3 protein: SARDRTSGTGELF
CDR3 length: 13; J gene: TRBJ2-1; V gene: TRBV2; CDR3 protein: ASVRVAGTYNEQF
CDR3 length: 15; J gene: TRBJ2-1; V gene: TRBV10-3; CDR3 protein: ASTGTSGTSSYNEQF
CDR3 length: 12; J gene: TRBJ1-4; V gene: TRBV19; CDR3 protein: ASSWTAINEKLF
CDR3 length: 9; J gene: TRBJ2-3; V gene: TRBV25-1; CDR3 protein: ASSGYPSQY